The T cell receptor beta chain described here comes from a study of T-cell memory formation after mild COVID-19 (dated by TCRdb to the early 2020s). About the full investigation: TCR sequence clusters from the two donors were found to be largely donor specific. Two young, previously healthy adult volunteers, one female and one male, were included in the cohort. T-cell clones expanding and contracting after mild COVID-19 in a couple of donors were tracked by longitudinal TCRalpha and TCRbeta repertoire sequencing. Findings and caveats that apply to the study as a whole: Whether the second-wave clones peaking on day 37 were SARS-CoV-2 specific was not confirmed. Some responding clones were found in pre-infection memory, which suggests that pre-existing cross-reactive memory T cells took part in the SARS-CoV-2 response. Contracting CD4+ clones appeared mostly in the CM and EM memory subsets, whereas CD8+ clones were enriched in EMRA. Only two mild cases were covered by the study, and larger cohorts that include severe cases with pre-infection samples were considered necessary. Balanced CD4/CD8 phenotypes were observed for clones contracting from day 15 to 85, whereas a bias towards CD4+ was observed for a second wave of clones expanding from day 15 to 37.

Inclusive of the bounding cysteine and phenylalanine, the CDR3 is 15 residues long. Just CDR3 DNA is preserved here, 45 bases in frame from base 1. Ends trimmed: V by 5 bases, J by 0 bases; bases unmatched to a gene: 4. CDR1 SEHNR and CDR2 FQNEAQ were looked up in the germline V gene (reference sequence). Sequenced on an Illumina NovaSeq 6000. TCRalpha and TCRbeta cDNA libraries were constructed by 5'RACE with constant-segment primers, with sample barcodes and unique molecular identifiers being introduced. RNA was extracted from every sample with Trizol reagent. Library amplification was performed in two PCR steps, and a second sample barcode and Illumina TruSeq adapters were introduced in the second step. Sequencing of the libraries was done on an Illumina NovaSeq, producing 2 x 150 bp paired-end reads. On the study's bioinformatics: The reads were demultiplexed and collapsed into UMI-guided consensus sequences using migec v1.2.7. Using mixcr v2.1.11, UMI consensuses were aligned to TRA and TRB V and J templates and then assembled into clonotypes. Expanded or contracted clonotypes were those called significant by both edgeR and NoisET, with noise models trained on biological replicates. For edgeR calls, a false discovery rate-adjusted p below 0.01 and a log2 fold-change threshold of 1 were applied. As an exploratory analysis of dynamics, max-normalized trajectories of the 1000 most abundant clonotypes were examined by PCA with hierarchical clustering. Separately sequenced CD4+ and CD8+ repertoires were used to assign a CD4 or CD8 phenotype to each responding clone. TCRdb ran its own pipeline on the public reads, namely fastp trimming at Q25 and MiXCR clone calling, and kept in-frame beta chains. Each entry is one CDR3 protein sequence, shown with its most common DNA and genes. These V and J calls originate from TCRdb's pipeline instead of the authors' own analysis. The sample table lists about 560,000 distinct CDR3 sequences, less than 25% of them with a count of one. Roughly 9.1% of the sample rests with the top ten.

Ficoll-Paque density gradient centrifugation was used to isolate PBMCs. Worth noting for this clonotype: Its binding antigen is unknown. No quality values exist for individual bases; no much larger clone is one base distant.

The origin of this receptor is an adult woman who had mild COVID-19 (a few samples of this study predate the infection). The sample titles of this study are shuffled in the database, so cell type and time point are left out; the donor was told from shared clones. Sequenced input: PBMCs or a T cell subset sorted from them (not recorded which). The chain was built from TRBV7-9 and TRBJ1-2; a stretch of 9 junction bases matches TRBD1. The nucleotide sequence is TGTGCCAGCAGCGTGACAGGGGGAGCTAACTATGGCTACACCTTC. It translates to CASSVTGGANYGYTF. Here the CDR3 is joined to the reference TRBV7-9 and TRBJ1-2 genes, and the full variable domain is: DTGVSQNPRHKITKRGQNVTFRCDPISEHNRLYWYRQTLGQGPEFLTYFQNEAQLEKSRLLSDRFSAERPKGSFSTLEIQRTEQGDSAMYLCASSVTGGANYGYTFGSGTRLTVV.